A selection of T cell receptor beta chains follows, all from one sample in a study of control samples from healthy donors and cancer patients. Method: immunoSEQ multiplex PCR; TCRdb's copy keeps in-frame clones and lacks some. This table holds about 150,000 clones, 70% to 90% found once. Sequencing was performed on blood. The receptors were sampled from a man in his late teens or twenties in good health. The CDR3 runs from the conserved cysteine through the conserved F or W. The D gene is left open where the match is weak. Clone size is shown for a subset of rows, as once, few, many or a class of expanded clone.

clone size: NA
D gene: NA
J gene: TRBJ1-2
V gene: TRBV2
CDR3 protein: CASSPVSGPQGYTF
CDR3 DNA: TGTGCCAGCAGTCCCGTTTCGGGTCCACAGGGCTACACCTTC

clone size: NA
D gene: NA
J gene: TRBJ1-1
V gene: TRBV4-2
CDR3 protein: CASSPPDSTNTEAFF
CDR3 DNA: TGTGCCAGCAGCCCCCCGGACAGCACGAACACTGAAGCTTTCTTT

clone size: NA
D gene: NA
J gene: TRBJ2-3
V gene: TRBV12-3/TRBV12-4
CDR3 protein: CATKFSGDTQYF
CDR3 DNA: TGTGCCACTAAGTTTAGTGGAGATACGCAGTATTTT

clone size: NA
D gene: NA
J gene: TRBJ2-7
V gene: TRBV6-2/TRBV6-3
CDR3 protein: CASSYSVYEQYF
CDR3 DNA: TGTGCCAGCAGTTACTCGGTCTACGAGCAGTACTTC

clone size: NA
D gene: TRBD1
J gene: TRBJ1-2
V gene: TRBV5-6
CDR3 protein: CASSLVTGDGYGYTF
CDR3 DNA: TGTGCCAGCAGCTTGGTCACAGGGGACGGGTATGGCTACACCTTC

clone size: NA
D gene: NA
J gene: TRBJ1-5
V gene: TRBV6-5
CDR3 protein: CASSHLPNQPQHF
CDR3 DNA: TGTGCCAGCAGTCATTTGCCCAATCAGCCCCAGCATTTT

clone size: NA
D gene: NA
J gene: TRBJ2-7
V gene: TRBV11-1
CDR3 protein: CASSSTGLGSYEQYF
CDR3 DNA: TGTGCCAGCAGCTCAACAGGGTTAGGCTCCTACGAGCAGTACTTC

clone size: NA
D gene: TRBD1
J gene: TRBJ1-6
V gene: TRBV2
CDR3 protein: CASSPWTGQVSPLHF
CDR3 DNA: TGTGCCAGCAGTCCGTGGACAGGGCAGGTCTCACCCCTCCACTTT

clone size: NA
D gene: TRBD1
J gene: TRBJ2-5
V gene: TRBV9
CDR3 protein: CASSVFPTGGQETQYF
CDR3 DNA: TGTGCCAGCAGCGTATTTCCGACAGGGGGGCAAGAGACCCAGTACTTC

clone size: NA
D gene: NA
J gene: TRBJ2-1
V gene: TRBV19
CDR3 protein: CASSIGTSSYNEQFF
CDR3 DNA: TGTGCCAGTAGTATCGGAACTAGCTCCTACAATGAGCAGTTCTTC

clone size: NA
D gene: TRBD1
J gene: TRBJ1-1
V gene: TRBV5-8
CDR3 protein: CASSLLRQGEAFF
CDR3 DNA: TGTGCCAGCAGCTTACTTAGACAGGGCGAAGCTTTCTTT

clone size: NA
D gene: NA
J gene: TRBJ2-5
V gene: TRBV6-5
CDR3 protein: CASSYSWEQETQYF
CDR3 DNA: TGTGCCAGCAGTTACTCGTGGGAACAAGAGACCCAGTACTTC

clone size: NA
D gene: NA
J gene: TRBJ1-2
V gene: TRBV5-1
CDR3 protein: CASSRDSTSYGYTF
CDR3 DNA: TGCGCCAGCAGCAGAGACAGCACTTCTTATGGCTACACCTTC

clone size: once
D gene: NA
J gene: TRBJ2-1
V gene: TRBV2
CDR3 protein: CASSEVLSYPPRAEQFF
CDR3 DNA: TGTGCCAGCAGTGAAGTATTAAGCTATCCCCCTAGGGCTGAGCAGTTCTTC

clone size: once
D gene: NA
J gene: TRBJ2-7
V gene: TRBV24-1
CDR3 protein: CATSDSDQYEQYF
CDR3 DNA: TGTGCCACCAGTGATTCTGATCAATACGAGCAGTACTTC

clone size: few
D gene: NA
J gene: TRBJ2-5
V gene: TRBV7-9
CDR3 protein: CASSLESRAQYF
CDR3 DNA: TGTGCCAGCAGCTTAGAGTCTCGGGCCCAGTACTTC

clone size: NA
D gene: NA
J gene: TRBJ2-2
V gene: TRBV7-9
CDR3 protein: CASSPRKGPHTGELFF
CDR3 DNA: TGTGCCAGCAGCCCCCGCAAGGGACCTCACACCGGGGAGCTGTTTTTT

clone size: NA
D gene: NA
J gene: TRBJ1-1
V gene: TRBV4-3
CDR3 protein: CASSLQGSTEAFF
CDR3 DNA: TGCGCCAGCAGCTTACAGGGAAGCACTGAAGCTTTCTTT

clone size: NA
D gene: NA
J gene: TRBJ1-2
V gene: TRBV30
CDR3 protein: CAWRGGSDYGYTF
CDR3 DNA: TGTGCCTGGAGAGGGGGGAGCGACTATGGCTACACCTTC

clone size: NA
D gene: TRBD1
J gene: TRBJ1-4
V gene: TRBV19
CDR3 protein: CASSVLYGQGGEKLFF
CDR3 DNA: TGTGCCAGTAGTGTTTTATACGGACAGGGCGGTGAAAAACTGTTTTTT

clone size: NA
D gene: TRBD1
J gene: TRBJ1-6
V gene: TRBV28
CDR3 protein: CASRPGQGEFSPLHF
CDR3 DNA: TGTGCCAGCAGACCTGGACAGGGGGAATTCTCACCCCTCCACTTT

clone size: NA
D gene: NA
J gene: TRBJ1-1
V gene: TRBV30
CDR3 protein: CAWSPRGVMNTEAFF
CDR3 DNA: TGTGCCTGGAGTCCCCGAGGTGTGATGAACACTGAAGCTTTCTTT

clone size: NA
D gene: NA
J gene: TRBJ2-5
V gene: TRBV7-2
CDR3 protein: CASSPDLGKETQYF
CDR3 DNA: TGTGCCAGCAGCCCCGACTTGGGCAAAGAGACCCAGTACTTC

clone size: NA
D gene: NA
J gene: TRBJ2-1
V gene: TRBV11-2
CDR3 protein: CASSLLEGGNNEQFF
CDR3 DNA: TGTGCCAGCAGCTTACTCGAGGGGGGGAACAATGAGCAGTTCTTC

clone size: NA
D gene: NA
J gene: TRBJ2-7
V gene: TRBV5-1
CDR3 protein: CASSFDTTRLYEQYF
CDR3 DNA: TGCGCCAGCAGCTTCGATACTACTAGGCTATACGAGCAGTACTTC

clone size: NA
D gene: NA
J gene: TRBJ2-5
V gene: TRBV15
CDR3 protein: CATSRDRPSPKETQYF
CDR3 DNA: TGTGCCACCAGCAGAGATAGACCCAGCCCAAAAGAGACCCAGTACTTC

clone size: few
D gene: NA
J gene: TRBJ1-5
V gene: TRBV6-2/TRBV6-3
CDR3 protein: CASSLTKGMGNQPQHF
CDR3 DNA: TGTGCCAGCAGTTTGACCAAGGGCATGGGCAATCAGCCCCAGCATTTT

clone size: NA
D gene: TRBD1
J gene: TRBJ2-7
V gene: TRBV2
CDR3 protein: CASSEGGQGRDEQYF
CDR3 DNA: TGTGCCAGCAGTGAAGGGGGACAGGGCAGGGACGAGCAGTACTTC

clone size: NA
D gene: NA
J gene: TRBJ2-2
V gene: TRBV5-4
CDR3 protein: CASSAWQNTGELFF
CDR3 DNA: TGTGCCAGCAGCGCATGGCAGAACACCGGGGAGCTGTTTTTT

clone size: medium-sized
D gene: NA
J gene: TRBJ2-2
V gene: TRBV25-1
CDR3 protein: CASSEKGVYLTGELFF
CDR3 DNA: TGTGCCAGCAGTGAAAAGGGGGTTTACCTGACCGGGGAGCTGTTTTTT

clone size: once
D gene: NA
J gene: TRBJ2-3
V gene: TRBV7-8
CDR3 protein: CASSLAVAGRDTQYF
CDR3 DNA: TGTGCCAGCAGCTTAGCGGTGGCAGGGAGGGATACGCAGTATTTT

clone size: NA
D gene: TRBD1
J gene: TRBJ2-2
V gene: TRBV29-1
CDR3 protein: CSVTLTGAGELFF
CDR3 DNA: TGCAGCGTTACCTTAACAGGGGCCGGGGAGCTGTTTTTT

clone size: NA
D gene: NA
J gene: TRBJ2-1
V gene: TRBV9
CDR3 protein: CASSAGSRTNEQFF
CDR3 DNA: TGTGCCAGCAGCGCCGGGTCAAGAACGAATGAGCAGTTCTTC

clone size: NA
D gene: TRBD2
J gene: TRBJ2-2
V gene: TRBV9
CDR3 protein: CASSGGSASGYTGELFF
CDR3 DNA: TGTGCCAGCAGCGGGGGGTCGGCTAGCGGCTACACCGGGGAGCTGTTTTTT

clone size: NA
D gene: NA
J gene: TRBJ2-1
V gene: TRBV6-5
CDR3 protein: CASSYSGGHNEQFF
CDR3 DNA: TGTGCCAGCAGTTACTCAGGGGGACACAATGAGCAGTTCTTC

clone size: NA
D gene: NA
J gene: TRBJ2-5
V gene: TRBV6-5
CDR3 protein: CASSFHRRAAEETQYF
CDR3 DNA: TGTGCCAGCAGTTTCCATAGACGGGCCGCGGAGGAGACCCAGTACTTC

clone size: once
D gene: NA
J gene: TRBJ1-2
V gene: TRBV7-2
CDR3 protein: CASSPLEGLGYTF
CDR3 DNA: TGTGCCAGCAGCCCACTGGAGGGGCTCGGCTACACCTTC

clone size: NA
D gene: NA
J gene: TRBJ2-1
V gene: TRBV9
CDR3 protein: CASSVGFRDEQFF
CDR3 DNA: TGTGCCAGCAGCGTAGGTTTCCGCGATGAGCAGTTCTTC

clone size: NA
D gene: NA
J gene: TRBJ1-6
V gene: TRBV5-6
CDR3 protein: CASSLRTPGNSPLHF
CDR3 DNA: TGTGCCAGCAGCTTGAGAACGCCGGGGAATTCACCCCTCCACTTT

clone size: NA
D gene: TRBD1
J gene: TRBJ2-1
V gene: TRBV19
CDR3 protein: CASSTHRGNEQFF
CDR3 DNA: TGTGCCAGTAGTACCCACAGGGGGAATGAGCAGTTCTTC

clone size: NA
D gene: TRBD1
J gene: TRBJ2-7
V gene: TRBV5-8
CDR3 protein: CASNHRQGVSYEQYF
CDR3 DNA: TGTGCCAGCAACCACCGACAGGGGGTTTCCTACGAGCAGTACTTC

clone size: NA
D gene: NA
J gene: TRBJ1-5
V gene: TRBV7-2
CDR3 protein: CASSLSWLGSMQPQHF
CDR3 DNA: TGTGCCAGCAGCTTATCTTGGTTGGGTAGTATGCAGCCCCAGCATTTT

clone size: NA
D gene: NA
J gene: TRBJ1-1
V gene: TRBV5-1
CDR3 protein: CASSLGVNIGTEAFF
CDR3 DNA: TGCGCCAGCAGCTTGGGAGTGAACATTGGGACTGAAGCTTTCTTT

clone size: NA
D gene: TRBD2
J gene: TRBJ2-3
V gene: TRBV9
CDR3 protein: CASNPYGGGDTQYF
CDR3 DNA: TGTGCCAGCAACCCCTACGGGGGGGGAGATACGCAGTATTTT

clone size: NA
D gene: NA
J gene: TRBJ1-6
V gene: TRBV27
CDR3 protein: CASSNRGLNSPLHF
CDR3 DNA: TGTGCCAGCAGCAACCGGGGACTTAATTCACCCCTCCACTTT

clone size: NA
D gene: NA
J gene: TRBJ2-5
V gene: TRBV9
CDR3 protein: CASSPPARGDGAETQYF
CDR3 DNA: TGTGCCAGCAGCCCCCCGGCTAGGGGGGACGGCGCGGAGACCCAGTACTTC

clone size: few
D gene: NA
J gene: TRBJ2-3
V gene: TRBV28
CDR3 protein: CASRPEASTDTQYF
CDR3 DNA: TGTGCCAGCAGACCAGAGGCTAGCACAGATACGCAGTATTTT

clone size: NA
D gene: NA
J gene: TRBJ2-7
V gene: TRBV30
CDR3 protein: CAWSEGRDTYYEQYF
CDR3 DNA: TGTGCCTGGAGTGAGGGGCGGGACACTTACTACGAGCAGTACTTC

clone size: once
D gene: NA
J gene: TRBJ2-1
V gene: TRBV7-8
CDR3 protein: CATSRAKSSYNEQFF
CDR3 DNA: TGTGCCACCTCACGCGCCAAGAGCTCCTACAATGAGCAGTTCTTC

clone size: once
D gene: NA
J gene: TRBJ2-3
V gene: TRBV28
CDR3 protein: CASSELIATQYF
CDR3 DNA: TGTGCCAGCAGTGAGCTCATCGCGACGCAGTATTTT

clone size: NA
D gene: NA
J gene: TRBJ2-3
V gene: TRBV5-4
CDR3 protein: CASSFGVLPPTTDTQYF
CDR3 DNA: TGTGCCAGCAGCTTCGGGGTGTTGCCCCCCACCACAGATACGCAGTATTTT

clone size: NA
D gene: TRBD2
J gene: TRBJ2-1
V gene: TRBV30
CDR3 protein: CAWSRLRGGGEQFF
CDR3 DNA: TGTGCCTGGAGTCGTTTGCGGGGGGGCGGTGAGCAGTTCTTC

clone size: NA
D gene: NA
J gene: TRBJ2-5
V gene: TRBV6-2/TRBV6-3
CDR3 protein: CASSSAETQYF
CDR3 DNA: TGTGCCAGCAGTTCGGCAGAGACCCAGTACTTC

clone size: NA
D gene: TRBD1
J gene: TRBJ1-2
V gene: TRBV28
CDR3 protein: CASSFPGQRNGYTF
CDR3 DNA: TGTGCCAGCAGTTTCCCGGGACAGAGGAATGGCTACACCTTC

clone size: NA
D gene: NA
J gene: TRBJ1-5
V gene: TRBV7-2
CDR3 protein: CASSPRALGFQPQHF
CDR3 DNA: TGTGCCAGCAGCCCCAGGGCGCTTGGGTTTCAGCCCCAGCATTTT

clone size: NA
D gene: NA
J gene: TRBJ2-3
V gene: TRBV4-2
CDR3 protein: CASSQGREADTQYF
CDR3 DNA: TGTGCCAGCAGCCAGGGCCGCGAGGCAGATACGCAGTATTTT

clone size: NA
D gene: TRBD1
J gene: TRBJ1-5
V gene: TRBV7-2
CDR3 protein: CASSPRTGEQPQHF
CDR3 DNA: TGTGCCAGCAGCCCGAGGACAGGGGAGCAGCCCCAGCATTTT

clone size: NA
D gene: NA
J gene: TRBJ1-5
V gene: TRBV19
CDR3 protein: CASPGQDVYSNQPQHF
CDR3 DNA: TGTGCCAGTCCGGGGCAGGACGTATATAGCAATCAGCCCCAGCATTTT

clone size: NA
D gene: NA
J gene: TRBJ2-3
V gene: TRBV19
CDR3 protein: CASRTTATDTQYF
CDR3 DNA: TGTGCCAGCAGGACTACCGCCACAGATACGCAGTATTTT

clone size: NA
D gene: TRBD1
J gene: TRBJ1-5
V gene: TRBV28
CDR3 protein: CASRSTGNQPQHF
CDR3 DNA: TGTGCCAGCAGGTCGACAGGGAATCAGCCCCAGCATTTT